Listed here are 22 T cell receptor beta chains from one sample, sequenced in a study of Ad26.COV2.S vaccination and SARS-CoV-2 variants. Assay: immunoSEQ multiplex PCR; the TCRdb copy retains only in-frame clones and omits some. Of hundreds of thousands of clones in the sample, around 92% were seen once. Treatment denoted: 19 received Ad26.COV2.S at low or high dose, single or two shots; 5 received placebo; per-sample allocation not given. Specimens were obtained on day 63 following the first vaccine or placebo injection. The input for sequencing was peripheral blood, taken in a trial of Ad26.COV2.S vaccine versus placebo. The receptor set was obtained from a person aged 18-65 years who received the Ad26.COV2.S COVID-19 vaccine or a placebo.

The DNA for the CDR3 is TGTGCCAGCAGCCACCATAGGGCGGACCATACAGATACGCAGTATTTT. This translates into CASSHHRADHTDTQYF. The chain couples TRBV3-1 (or the pseudogene TRBV3-2) to TRBJ2-3; D remains unclear. The germline CDR1 and CDR2 sequences are LGHDT and YNNKEL (reference sequence). V gave up 3 bases and J gave up 3 bases, with 16 bases separating them. The CDR3 has 16 residues.

The CDR3: CASSLTTSGGRSTDTQYF. The CDR3 nucleotides read TGTGCCAGCAGCTTAACAACTAGCGGGGGCCGTAGCACAGATACGCAGTATTTT. This rearrangement joins TRBV7-2 to TRBJ2-3; TRBD2 agrees at 11 bases. V was clipped by 2 bases and J by 0 bases; unmatched bases: 7. CDR3 size: 18 residues. The germline CDR1 and CDR2 sequences are SGHTA and FQGNSA.

The chain combines TRBV18 with TRBJ2-7, with D perhaps assigned TRBD1 or TRBD2 (7 bases each). With 6 bases removed from V and 0 bases from J, the gap between germline ends came to 12 bases. The germline CDR1 and CDR2 sequences are KGHSH and LQKENI. The CDR3 has 14 residues. The CDR3 loop is CASSSGGVSYEQYF. The CDR3 region has the DNA TGTGCCAGCTCTTCAGGGGGGGTCTCCTACGAGCAGTACTTC.

The chain couples TRBV20-1 to TRBJ1-2, with D possibly TRBD1 on 5 matching bases. Looked up from germline, CDR1 is DFQATT and CDR2 is SNEGSKA (reference sequence). The V gene lost 4 bases and the J gene lost 7 bases, with 10 bases spanning the gap. The CDR3 is 11 residues long. The DNA of the CDR3 is TGCAGTGCTATCGACAGACTTGGCTACACCTTC. This gives the protein CSAIDRLGYTF.

The rearrangement joins TRBV5-1 to TRBJ2-7; 8 bases align to TRBD1. The CDR3 is made up of 14 amino acids. V was pared by 4 bases and J by 4 bases, with 7 bases of the junction left unmatched. In germline, CDR1 is SGHRS, CDR2 YFSETQ. The CDR3 loop is CASSRGTGLYEQYF. In DNA, the CDR3 is TGCGCCAGCAGCAGGGGGACAGGCCTATACGAGCAGTACTTC. The full variable domain, rest sourced from reference TRBV5-1 and TRBJ2-7, is KAGVTQTPRYLIKTRGQQVTLSCSPISGHRSVSWYQQTPGQGLQFLFEYFSETQRNKGNFPGRFSGRQFSNSRSEMNVSTLELGDSALYLCASSRGTGLYEQYFGPGTRLTVT.

This chain uses TRBV18 with TRBJ1-1; TRBD1 is a possible D gene (5 bases). Germline V gene sequence: CDR1 KGHSH, CDR2 LQKENI. Trimming stripped 6 bases from V and 3 bases from J, with 14 bases between. The CDR3 extends over 14 amino acids. The CDR3 loop reads CASSPNGGDTEAFF. DNA of the CDR3: TGTGCCAGCTCGCCCAATGGAGGGGACACTGAAGCTTTCTTT.

The chain links TRBV18 to TRBJ1-2; unclear D gene. The CDR3 contains 16 residues. Per germline, CDR1 KGHSH and CDR2 LQKENI. V was clipped by 3 bases and J by 7 bases, with 21 bases between them. The CDR3 coding sequence is TGTGCCAGCTCACCCTCAACGATGTCCCCTGGGGTTGGCTACACCTTC. Translation gives CASSPSTMSPGVGYTF. The full variable domain, with the rest looked up from reference TRBV18 and TRBJ1-2, is NAGVMQNPRHLVRRRGQEARLRCSPMKGHSHVYWYRQLPEEGLKFMVYLQKENIIDESGMPKERFSAEFPKEGPSILRIQQVVRGDSAAYFCASSPSTMSPGVGYTFGSGTRLTVV.

The CDR3 spells CASSSRQGAPHSPLHF. DNA of the CDR3: TGTGCCAGCAGCTCAAGACAGGGGGCGCCCCATTCACCCCTCCACTTT. The rearrangement links TRBV7-2 to TRBJ1-6; TRBD1 aligns across 10 bases. The junction had 8 bases not matched to a gene; V was cut back by 4 bases and J by 8 bases. CDR3 length equals 16 residues. CDR1 is SGHTA and CDR2 is FQGNSA in the germline V gene.

This clone was counted at least ten times. The CDR3 DNA is TGTGCCACCAAGGACAGGGAAAGCACAGATACGCAGTATTTT. It is translated as CATKDRESTDTQYF. The chain has TRBV24-1 and TRBJ2-3; 8 bases are a match to TRBD1. The CDR3 covers 14 residues. Germline CDR1 and CDR2: KGHDR and SFDVKD. J gave up 0 bases and V 8 bases, and 3 bases lay outside the gene matches.

The table lists this clone with a few counts. The V gene is TRBV7-2, the J gene TRBJ1-1; D uncertain. Trimming removed 5 bases at V and 5 bases at J, with 15 bases between. This CDR3 is built from 14 residues. Germline V gene sequence: CDR1 SGHTA, CDR2 FQGNSA. CDR3 loop: CASSATISSTEAFF. The DNA of the CDR3 is TGTGCCAGCAGCGCTACAATTAGCTCGACTGAAGCTTTCTTT.

V gene TRBV2 combines with J gene TRBJ2-5; D might be TRBD2 (5 bases). The germline V gene encodes CDR1 SNHLY and CDR2 FYNNEI. The CDR3 contains 14 residues. V shed 6 bases and J shed 5 bases, with 16 bases lying between them. The CDR3 nucleotides are TGTGCCAGCAGGGGTGGACTCCCTGGGGAGACCCAGTACTTC. As protein: CASRGGLPGETQYF.

Details on this clone: Other DNA sequences in the sample encode the same CDR3. The gene calls are TRBV5-1 and TRBJ2-2; D tentatively reads TRBD1 or TRBD2 (5 bases each). The length of the CDR3 is 15 residues. Germline CDR1 SGHRS, CDR2 YFSETQ. V lost 4 bases to trimming and J lost 0 bases, with 10 bases between them. CDR3 amino acids: CASSPGTPNTGELFF. CDR3 coding DNA: TGCGCCAGCAGCCCCGGGACGCCGAACACCGGGGAGCTGTTTTTT.

This clone was counted a single time. This chain uses TRBV7-9 with TRBJ2-1, with TRBD2 as a possible D gene (5 bases). Per germline, CDR1 SEHNR and CDR2 FQNEAQ (reference sequence). The CDR3 runs 14 residues. Deletions cut 0 bases from V and 9 bases from J, with 12 bases between. CDR3: CASSLALAVSEQFF. CDR3 nucleotide sequence: TGTGCCAGCAGCTTAGCGCTAGCAGTGAGTGAGCAGTTCTTC.

The chain joins TRBV7-2 to TRBJ2-7; D ambiguous. The length of the CDR3 is 13 residues. CDR1 is SGHTA and CDR2 is FQGNSA in the germline V gene. The V end lost 1 base, the J end lost 4 bases, and 8 bases lay between the germline ends. The CDR3 nucleotides are TGTGCCAGCAGCTTAGTTCCGGAATACGAGCAGTACTTC. Translated, it gives CASSLVPEYEQYF. The variable domain in full, with the rest retrieved from reference TRBV7-2 and TRBJ2-7, is GAGVSQSPSNKVTEKGKDVELRCDPISGHTALYWYRQSLGQGLEFLIYFQGNSAPDKSGLPSDRFSAERTGGSVSTLTIQRTQQEDSAVYLCASSLVPEYEQYFGPGTRLTVT.

The chain combines TRBV9 with TRBJ2-2; 9 bases match TRBD2. Germline trimming cut 0 bases from V and 7 bases from J; bases unmatched to any gene: 7. Germline V lookup: CDR1 SGDLS, CDR2 YYNGEE. The length of the CDR3 is 16 residues. CDR3 loop: CASSVGIAGVSGELFF. In DNA, the CDR3 is TGTGCCAGCAGCGTAGGTATAGCGGGAGTAAGCGGGGAGCTGTTTTTT.

This chain joins TRBV27 and TRBJ2-7, with a possible D match to TRBD2 (5 bases). Germline lookup yields CDR1 MNHEY and CDR2 SMNVEV (reference sequence). V dropped 5 bases and J dropped 3 bases, with 17 bases sitting between them. The CDR3 consists of 15 residues. The CDR3 region has the DNA TGTGCCAGCAGTCCCGCAGGACTGGCGATCTACGAGCAGTACTTC. Amino acids: CASSPAGLAIYEQYF.

The rearrangement links TRBV7-2 to TRBJ1-5, with a weak D call TRBD1 (6 bases). The CDR3 covers 14 residues. Germline CDR1 is SGHTA and CDR2 is FQGNSA. Trimming stripped 5 bases from V and 8 bases from J, with 16 bases between. DNA of the CDR3: TGTGCCAGCAGCCTCCTAGGGGGGGCGGAGCCCCAGCATTTT. This gives the protein CASSLLGGAEPQHF.

This clone was found a few times. The chain joins TRBV9 to TRBJ1-6, with 11 bases matching TRBD1. In germline, CDR1 is SGDLS, CDR2 YYNGEE. The CDR3 spans 15 residues. J was trimmed by 9 bases and V by 3 bases; bases with no gene match: 5. Here the CDR3 DNA reads TGTGCCAGCAGCGGACCCGGGACAGGGGGTTCACCCCTCCACTTT. Translated, it gives CASSGPGTGGSPLHF.

The V and J genes are TRBV5-5 and TRBJ1-2; D is unresolved. Between the trimmed V and J ends, which lost 4 bases and 4 bases, there was a span of 17 bases. Looked up from germline, CDR1 is SGHKS and CDR2 is YYEKEE (reference sequence). The CDR3 runs to 15 residues. The CDR3 bases are TGTGCCAGCAGCATTACGTTGGCCATACCCTATGGCTACACCTTC. Amino acid sequence: CASSITLAIPYGYTF.

V usage is TRBV10-3 and J usage is TRBJ1-1; D is unclear. CDR3 size: 13 residues. V lost 7 bases, J lost 0 bases, and 9 bases lay in between. Looked up from germline, CDR1 is ENHRY and CDR2 is SYGVKD. The CDR3 DNA sequence: TGTGCCATCACGGCCGACCTGAACACTGAAGCTTTCTTT. Translating it yields CAITADLNTEAFF.

This chain joins TRBV6-2 or TRBV6-3 and TRBJ1-1; 7 nucleotides agree with TRBD1. With 6 bases clipped from V and 2 bases from J, the junction kept 6 bases outside the gene matches. Germline V lookup: CDR1 MNHEY, CDR2 SVGEGT. The CDR3 length is 14 residues. The DNA for the CDR3 is TGTGCCAGCAGACCTTGGGACAGAAACACTGAAGCTTTCTTT. This codes for CASRPWDRNTEAFF.

The rearrangement links TRBV5-1 to TRBJ1-5; TRBD1 is a possible D gene (5 bases). Germline loops: CDR1 SGHRS, CDR2 YFSETQ. The CDR3 consists of 15 residues. V lost 1 base and J lost 0, with 8 bases in between. For the CDR3, the DNA is TGCGCCAGCAGCTTGACAGGCTATAGCAATCAGCCCCAGCATTTT. Protein: CASSLTGYSNQPQHF.